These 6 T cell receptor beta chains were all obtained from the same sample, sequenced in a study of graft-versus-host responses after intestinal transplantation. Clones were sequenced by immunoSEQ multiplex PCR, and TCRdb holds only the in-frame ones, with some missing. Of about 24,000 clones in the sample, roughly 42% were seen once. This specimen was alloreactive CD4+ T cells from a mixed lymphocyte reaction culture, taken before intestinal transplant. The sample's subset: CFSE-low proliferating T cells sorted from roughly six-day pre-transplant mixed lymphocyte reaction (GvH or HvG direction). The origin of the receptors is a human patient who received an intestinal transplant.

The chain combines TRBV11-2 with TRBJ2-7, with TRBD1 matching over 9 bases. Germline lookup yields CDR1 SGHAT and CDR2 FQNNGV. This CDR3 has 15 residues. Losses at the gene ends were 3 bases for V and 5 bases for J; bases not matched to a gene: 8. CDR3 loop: CASSFTTGGRNEQYF. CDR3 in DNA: TGTGCCAGCAGCTTCACGACAGGGGGAAGGAACGAGCAGTACTTC.

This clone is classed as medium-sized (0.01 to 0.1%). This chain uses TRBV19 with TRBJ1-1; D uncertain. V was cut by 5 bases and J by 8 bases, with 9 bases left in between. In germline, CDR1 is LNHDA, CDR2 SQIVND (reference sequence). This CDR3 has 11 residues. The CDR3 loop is CASSETGEAFF. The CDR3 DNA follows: TGTGCCAGTAGTGAGACGGGGGAAGCTTTCTTT.

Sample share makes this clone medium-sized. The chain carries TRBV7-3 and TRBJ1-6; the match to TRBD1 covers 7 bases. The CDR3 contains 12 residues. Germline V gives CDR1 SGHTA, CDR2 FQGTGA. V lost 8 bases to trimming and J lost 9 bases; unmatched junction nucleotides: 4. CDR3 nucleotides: TGTGCCAGCGGGGACAGCGGTTCACCCCTCCACTTT. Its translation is CASGDSGSPLHF. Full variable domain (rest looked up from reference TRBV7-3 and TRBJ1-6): GAGVSQTPSNKVTEKGKYVELRCDPISGHTALYWYRQSLGQGPEFLIYFQGTGAADDSGLPNDRFFAVRPEGSVSTLKIQRTERGDSAVYLCASGDSGSPLHFGNGTRLTVT.

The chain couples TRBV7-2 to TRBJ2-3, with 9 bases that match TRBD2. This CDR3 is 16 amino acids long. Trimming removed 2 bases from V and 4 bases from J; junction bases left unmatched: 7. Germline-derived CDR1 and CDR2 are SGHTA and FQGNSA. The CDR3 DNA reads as TGTGCCAGCAGCTTAACCGGCGGGAGGGTCGCAGATACGCAGTATTTT. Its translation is CASSLTGGRVADTQYF.

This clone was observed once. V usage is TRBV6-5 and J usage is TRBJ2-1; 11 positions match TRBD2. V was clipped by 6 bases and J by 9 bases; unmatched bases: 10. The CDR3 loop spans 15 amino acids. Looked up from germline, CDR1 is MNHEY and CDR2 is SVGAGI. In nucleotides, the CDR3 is TGTGCCAGCAGCCTCCTAGCGGGGGGATCTTCTGAGCAGTTCTTC. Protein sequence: CASSLLAGGSSEQFF.

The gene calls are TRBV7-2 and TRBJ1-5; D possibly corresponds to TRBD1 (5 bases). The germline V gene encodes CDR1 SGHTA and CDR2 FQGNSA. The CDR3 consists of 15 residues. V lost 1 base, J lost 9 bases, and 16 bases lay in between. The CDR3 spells CASSLGSQGLAPQHF. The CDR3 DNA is TGTGCCAGCAGCTTAGGCAGCCAGGGATTGGCGCCCCAGCATTTT.